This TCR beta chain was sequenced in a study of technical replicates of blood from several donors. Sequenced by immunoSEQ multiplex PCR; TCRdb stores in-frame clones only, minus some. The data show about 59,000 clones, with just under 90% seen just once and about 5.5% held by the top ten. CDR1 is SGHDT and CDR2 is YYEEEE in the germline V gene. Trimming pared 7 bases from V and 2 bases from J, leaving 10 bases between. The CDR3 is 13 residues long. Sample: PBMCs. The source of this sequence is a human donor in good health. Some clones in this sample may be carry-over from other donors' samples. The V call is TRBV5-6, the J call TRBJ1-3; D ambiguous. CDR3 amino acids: CASLRHPGNTIYF. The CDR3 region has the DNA TGTGCCAGCCTTAGACATCCTGGAAACACCATATATTTT. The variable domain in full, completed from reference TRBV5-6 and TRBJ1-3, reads DAGVTQSPTHLIKTRGQQVTLRCSPKSGHDTVSWYQQALGQGPQFIFQYYEEEERQRGNFPDRFSGHQFPNYSSELNVNALLLGDSALYLCASLRHPGNTIYFGEGSWLTVV.